This TCR beta chain was sequenced in a study of cytomegalovirus exposure and HLA in healthy donors. Broader study findings: Specific recognition of CMV antigens was confirmed in vitro for a few chains (all CMV-associated). Most TCR sequences were uncommon, yet certain public TCRs appeared in many donors.

Profiled with immunoSEQ multiplex PCR; TCRdb holds only in-frame clones, not every one. Of a few hundred thousand clones listed, approximately 90% were seen once; the top ten hold more than 0.85%. This clone came up once. Its specificity is not known. With V trimmed by 3 bases and J by 5 bases, 4 bases remained unmatched. CDR1 and CDR2 from the germline V gene are SGHTA and FQGTGA. There are 15 residues in the CDR3. Sample: PBMCs. The chain couples TRBV7-3 to TRBJ2-1; 10 bases fit TRBD1. This receptor was identified in a woman aged 18-35 years in good health and CMV-seronegative. CDR3 sequence reads: CASSLTGGYDNEQFF. The CDR3 DNA reads as TGTGCCAGCAGCTTGACAGGGGGCTACGACAATGAGCAGTTCTTC.